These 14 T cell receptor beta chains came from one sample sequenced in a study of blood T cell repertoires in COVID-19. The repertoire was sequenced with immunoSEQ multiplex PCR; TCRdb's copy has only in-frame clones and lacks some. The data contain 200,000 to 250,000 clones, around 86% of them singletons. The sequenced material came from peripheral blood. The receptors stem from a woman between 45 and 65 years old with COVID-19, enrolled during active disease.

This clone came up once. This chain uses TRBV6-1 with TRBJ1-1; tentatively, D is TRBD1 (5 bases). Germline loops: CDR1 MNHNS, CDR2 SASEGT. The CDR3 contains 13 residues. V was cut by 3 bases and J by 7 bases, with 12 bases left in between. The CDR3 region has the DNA TGTGCCAGCAGTGACCTGGGGGGGATTGAAGCTTTCTTT. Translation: CASSDLGGIEAFF.

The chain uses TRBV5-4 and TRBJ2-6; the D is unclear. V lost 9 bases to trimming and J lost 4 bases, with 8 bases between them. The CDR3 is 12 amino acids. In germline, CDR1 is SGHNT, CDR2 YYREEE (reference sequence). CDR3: CATANGANVLTF. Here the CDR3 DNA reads TGTGCCACCGCGAACGGGGCCAACGTCCTGACTTTC.

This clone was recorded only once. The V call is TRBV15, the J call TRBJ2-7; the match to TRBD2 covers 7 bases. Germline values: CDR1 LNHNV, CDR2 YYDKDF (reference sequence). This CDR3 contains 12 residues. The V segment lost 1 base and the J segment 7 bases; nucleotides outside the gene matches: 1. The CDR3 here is CATSRVGGEQYV. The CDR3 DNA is TGTGCCACCAGCAGAGTCGGGGGGGAGCAGTACGTC.

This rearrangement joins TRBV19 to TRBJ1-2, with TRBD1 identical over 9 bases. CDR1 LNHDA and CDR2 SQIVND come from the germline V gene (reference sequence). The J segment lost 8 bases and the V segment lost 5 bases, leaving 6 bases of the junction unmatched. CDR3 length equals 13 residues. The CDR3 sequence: CASSSGQGRGYTF. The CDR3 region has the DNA TGTGCCAGTAGTTCGGGACAGGGACGGGGCTACACCTTC.

For the CDR3, the DNA is TGTGCCAGCAGCTTAGGTTACAGGGGGAGGGATACGCAGTATTTT. It is translated as CASSLGYRGRDTQYF. V gene TRBV13 combines with J gene TRBJ2-3; the match to TRBD1 covers 8 bases. The junction had 5 bases not matched to a gene; V was cut back by 0 bases and J by 6 bases. The CDR3 length is 15 residues. CDR1 is PRHDT and CDR2 is FYEKMQ in the germline V gene (reference sequence).

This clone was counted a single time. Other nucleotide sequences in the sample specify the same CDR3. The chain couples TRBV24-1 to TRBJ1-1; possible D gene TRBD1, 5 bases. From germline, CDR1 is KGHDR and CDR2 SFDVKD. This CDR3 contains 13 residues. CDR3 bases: TGTGCTACCCGGGGGGTCCTGAACACTGAAGCTTTCTTT. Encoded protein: CATRGVLNTEAFF.

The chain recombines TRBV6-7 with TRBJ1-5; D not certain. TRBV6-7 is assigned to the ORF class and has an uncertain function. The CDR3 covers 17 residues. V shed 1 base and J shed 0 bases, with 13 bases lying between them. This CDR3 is CASSYWSRGNSNQPQHF. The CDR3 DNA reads TGTGCCAGCAGTTACTGGTCGAGAGGAAATAGCAATCAGCCCCAGCATTTT.

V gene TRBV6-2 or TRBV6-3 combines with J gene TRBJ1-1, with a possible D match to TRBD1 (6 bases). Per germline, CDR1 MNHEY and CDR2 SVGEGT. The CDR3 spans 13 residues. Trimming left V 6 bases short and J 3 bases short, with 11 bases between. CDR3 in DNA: TGTGCCAGCAGCCCCAGGGGCTACACTGAAGCTTTCTTT. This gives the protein CASSPRGYTEAFF.

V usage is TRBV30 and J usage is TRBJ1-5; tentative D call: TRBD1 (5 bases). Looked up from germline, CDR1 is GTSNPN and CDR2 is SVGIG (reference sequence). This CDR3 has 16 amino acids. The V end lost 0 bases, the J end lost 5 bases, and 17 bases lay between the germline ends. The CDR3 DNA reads TGTGCCTGGAGTGTACGCGGGGGGGTGGGCGATCAGCCCCAGCATTTT. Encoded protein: CAWSVRGGVGDQPQHF.

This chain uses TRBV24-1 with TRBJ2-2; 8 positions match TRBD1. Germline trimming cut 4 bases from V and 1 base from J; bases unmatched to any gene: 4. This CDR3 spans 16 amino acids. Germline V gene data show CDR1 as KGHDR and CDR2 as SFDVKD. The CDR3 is CATSDPTGVNTGELFF. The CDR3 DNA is TGTGCCACCAGTGACCCGACAGGGGTGAACACCGGGGAGCTGTTTTTT.

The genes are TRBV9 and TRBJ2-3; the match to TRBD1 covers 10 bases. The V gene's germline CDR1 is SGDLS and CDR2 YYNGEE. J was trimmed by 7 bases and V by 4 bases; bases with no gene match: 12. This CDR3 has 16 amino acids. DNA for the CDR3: TGTGCCAGCAGCACCCTACCTCGACAGGGGGCTCATACGCAGTATTTT. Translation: CASSTLPRQGAHTQYF.

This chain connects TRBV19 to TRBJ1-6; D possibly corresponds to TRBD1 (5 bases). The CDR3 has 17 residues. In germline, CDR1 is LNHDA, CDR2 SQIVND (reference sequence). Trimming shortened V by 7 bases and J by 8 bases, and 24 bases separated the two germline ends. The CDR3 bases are TGTGCCAGTAAGGGCAGGGCCGCTAAGGGGCCAGATTCACCCCTCCACTTT. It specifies CASKGRAAKGPDSPLHF.

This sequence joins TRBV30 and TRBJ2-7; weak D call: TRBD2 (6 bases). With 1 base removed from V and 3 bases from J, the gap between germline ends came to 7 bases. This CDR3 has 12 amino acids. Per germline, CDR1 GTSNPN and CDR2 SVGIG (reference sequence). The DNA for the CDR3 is TGTGCCTGGAGTGGGGGGGTCTACGAGCAGTACTTC. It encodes CAWSGGVYEQYF.

CDR3 in amino acids: CATSSTGADTGELFF. The DNA of the CDR3 is TGTGCCACCAGCAGCACAGGGGCGGACACCGGGGAGCTGTTTTTT. The rearrangement joins TRBV15 to TRBJ2-2, with 7 bases lining up with TRBD1. The CDR3 has 15 residues. Germline V gene sequence: CDR1 LNHNV, CDR2 YYDKDF (reference sequence). V shed 3 bases, J shed 3 bases, and the junction held 4 bases outside the gene matches.